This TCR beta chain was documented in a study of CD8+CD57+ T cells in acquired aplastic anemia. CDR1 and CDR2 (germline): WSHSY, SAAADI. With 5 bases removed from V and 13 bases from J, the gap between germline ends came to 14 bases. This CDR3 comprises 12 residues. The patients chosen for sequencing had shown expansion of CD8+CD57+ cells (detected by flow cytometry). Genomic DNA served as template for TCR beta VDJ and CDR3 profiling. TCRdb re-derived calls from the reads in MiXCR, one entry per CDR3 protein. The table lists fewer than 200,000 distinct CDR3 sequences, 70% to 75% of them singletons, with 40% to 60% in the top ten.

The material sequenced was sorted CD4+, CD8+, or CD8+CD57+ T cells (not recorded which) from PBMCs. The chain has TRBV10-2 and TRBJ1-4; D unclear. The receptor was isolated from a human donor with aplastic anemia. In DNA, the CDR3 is TGCGCCAGCAGTCTCAACACTCTAGGACTGTTTTTT. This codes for CASSLNTLGLFF.